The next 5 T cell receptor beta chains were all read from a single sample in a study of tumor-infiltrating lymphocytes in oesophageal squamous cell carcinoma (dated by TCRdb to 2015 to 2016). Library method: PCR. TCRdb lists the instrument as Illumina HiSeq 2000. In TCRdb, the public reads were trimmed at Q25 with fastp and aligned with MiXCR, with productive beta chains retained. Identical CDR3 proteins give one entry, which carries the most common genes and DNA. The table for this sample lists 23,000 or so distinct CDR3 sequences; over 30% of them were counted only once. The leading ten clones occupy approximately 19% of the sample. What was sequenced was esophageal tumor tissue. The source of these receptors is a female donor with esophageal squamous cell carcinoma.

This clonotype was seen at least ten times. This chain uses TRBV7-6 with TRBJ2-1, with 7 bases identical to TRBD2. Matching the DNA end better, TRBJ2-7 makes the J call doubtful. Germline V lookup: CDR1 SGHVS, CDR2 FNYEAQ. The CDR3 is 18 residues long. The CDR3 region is CASSLSAPPGLRYNEQYF. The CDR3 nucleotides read TGTGCCAGCAGCTTATCTGCCCCACCGGGACTAAGGTACAATGAGCAGTACTTC.

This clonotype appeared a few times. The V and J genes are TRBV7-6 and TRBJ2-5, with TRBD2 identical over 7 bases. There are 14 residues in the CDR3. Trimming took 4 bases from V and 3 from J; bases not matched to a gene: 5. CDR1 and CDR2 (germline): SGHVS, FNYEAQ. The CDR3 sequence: CASSWGGQKETQYF. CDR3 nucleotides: TGTGCCAGCAGCTGGGGAGGGCAGAAAGAGACCCAGTACTTC. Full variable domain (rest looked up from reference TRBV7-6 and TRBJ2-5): GAGVSQSPRYKVTKRGQDVALRCDPISGHVSLYWYRQALGQGPEFLTYFNYEAQQDKSGLPNDRFSAERPEGSISTLTIQRTEQRDSAMYRCASSWGGQKETQYFGPGTRLLVL.

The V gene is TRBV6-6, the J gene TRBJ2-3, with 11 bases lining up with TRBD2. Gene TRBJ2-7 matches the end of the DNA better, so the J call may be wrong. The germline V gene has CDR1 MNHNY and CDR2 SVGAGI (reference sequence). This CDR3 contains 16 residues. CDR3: CASSLEGLAGNNEQYF. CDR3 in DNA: TGTGCCAGCAGCCTTGAAGGACTAGCGGGTAACAATGAGCAGTACTTC.

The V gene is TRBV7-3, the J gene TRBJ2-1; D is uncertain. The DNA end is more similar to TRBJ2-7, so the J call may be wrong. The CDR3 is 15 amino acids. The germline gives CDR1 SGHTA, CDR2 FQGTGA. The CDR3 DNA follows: TGTGCCAGCAGCTTAACTGTAAGCTCCTACAATGAGCAGTACTTC. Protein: CASSLTVSSYNEQYF.

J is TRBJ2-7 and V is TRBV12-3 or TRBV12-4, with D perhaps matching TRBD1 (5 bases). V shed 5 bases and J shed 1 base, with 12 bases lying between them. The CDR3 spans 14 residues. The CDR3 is CASSPRVRSYEQYF. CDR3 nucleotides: TGTGCCAGCAGTCCCAGGGTAAGGTCCTACGAGCAGTACTTC.